This T cell receptor beta chain was sequenced for a study of T cells in Graves' hyperthyroidism and ophthalmopathy. Study-wide results and caveats: Blood also showed most of the thyroid clonotypes that were expanded above 0.001. Ophthalmopathy and stable hyperthyroidism were separated by a 13 V-J model.

With a duration under 2 months, the hyperthyroidism was newly diagnosed in patients aged 18 to 65. This CDR3 spans 13 amino acids. Trimming pared 6 bases from V and 1 base from J, leaving 9 bases between. In germline, CDR1 is SNHLY, CDR2 FYNNEI. RNA transcripts yielded amplified TCR beta CDR3 regions. An initial round of RT-PCR targeting the TCR CDR3 relied on the HTBI primer set. One entry per CDR3 protein results from TCRdb running MiXCR on the multiplex PCR reads. This sample carries about half a million distinct CDR3 sequences, under 25% of them seen once, and the ten largest clones take around 27%. This clonotype was observed at least ten times. The antigen remains undetermined.

The sequence derives from a man between 18 and 29 years old with Graves' hyperthyroidism. The sample was blood. The gene calls are TRBV2 and TRBJ1-1; possible D gene TRBD1, 6 bases. The DNA for the CDR3 is TGTGCCAGCAGGACACAGGGGAACACTGAAGCTTTCTTT. Protein product: CASRTQGNTEAFF. Full variable domain (rest looked up from reference TRBV2 and TRBJ1-1): EPEVTQTPSHQVTQMGQEVILRCVPISNHLYFYWYRQILGQKVEFLVSFYNNEISEKSEIFDDQFSVERPDGSNFTLKIRSTKLEDSAMYFCASRTQGNTEAFFGQGTRLTVV.